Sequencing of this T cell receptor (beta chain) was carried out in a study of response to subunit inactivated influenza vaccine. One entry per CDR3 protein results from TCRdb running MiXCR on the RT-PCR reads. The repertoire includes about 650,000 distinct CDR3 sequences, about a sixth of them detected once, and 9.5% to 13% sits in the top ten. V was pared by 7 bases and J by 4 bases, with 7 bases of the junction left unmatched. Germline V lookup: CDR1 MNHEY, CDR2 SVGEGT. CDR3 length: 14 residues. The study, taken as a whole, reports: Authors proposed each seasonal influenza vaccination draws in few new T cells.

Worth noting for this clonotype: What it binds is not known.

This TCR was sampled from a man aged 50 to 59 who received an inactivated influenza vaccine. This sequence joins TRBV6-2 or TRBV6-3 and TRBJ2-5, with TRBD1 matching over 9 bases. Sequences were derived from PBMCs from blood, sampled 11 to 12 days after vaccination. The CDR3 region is CASTLQGARETQYF. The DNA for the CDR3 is TGTGCCAGCACTCTACAGGGGGCGAGAGAGACCCAGTACTTC.